This TCR beta chain was profiled in a study of pediatric ulcerative colitis. Rectal tissue came from one to two pinch biopsies taken at colonoscopy. The CDR3 has 15 amino acids. Germline CDR1 and CDR2: SGDLS and YYNGEE. V dropped 1 base and J dropped 6; count of bases not matched to a gene: 4. TCRdb's copy holds only in-frame clones and misses some; the assay was immunoSEQ multiplex PCR. The repertoire includes 15,000 to 20,000 clones, about 80% of them detected once, and 6% to 9.5% sits in the top ten. The chain joins TRBV9 to TRBJ2-1; 10 bases are shared with TRBD1. Material: gut tissue. The source is a boy aged 5-17 years who was a control in a study of pediatric ulcerative colitis. CDR3 in amino acids: CASSVPGTGVNEQFF. Here the CDR3 DNA reads TGTGCCAGCAGCGTACCAGGGACAGGGGTCAATGAGCAGTTCTTC.